This T cell receptor (beta chain) was retrieved from a study of OX40 agonist ivuxolimab in advanced cancers. Looking at the study overall: Ivuxolimab, an agonistic anti-OX40 (CD134) antibody, was given to patients. Three patients, one with hepatocellular carcinoma and two with cutaneous melanoma, achieved partial responses. The study's findings and limits: On average, CD8+ T cells had more expanded clones than CD4+. Clonal expansion was seen in CD4+ and CD8+ blood T cells by week 6 at 0.1 to 3.0 mg/kg.

V lost 1 base and J lost 7, with 13 bases in between. Germline lookup yields CDR1 SGHVS and CDR2 FQNEAQ. The CDR3 sequence is 14 residues long. The assay was immunoSEQ multiplex PCR, and TCRdb's table has in-frame clones only and misses some. This table holds over 85,000 clones, approximately 89% found once. Concerning this clone: No antigen is known for it.

The V call is TRBV7-8, the J call TRBJ1-1; D is uncertain. The receptor comes from an adult with an advanced solid tumor such as melanoma, head and neck, liver or kidney cancer. Source: CD4+ or CD8+ T cells sorted from blood, taken in a trial of the OX40 agonist ivuxolimab. CDR3 coding DNA: TGTGCCAGCAGCTTAGAAGAGGCCGACCGTGAAGCTTTCTTT. Its translation is CASSLEEADREAFF. The variable domain in full, completed from reference TRBV7-8 and TRBJ1-1, reads GAGVSQSPRYKVAKRGQDVALRCDPISGHVSLFWYQQALGQGPEFLTYFQNEAQLDKSGLPSDRFFAERPEGSVSTLKIQRTQQEDSAVYLCASSLEEADREAFFGQGTRLTVV.